This T cell receptor (beta chain) was retrieved from a study of cytomegalovirus exposure and HLA in healthy donors. About the research overall: Genotyping showed around 80% of approximately 430 donors falling in the Caucasian-associated ancestry cluster.

The sample holds one count of this clone. What it binds is unknown. This PCR relied on a set of 60 Vbeta primers and 13 Jbeta primers. Source study methods: Unique TCR beta chains totaled around 86 million in a later count, with roughly 10 million of them shared. Measured with immunoSEQ multiplex PCR; TCRdb has only the in-frame clones, and not every one. The DNA gave D and trimming, while V, J and clone size come from that table. The table includes roughly 200,000 clones, 60% to 80% detected once. Study conclusions and caveats: Other equally common chains were less clonally expanded than HLA-associated TCR beta chains, a later analysis showed. Earlier analysis looked at TCR beta V segments, and most were productive about 87% or about 30% of the time.

The germline V gene has CDR1 ENHRY and CDR2 SYGVKD. Unmatched junction bases numbered 3, after V lost 8 bases and J lost 3 bases. The length of the CDR3 is 13 residues. The chain recombines TRBV10-3 with TRBJ1-4; TRBD1 agrees at 7 bases. This TCR was recovered from a woman aged 30 to 39 in good health and CMV-seronegative. The sample taken for sequencing was PBMCs. The CDR3 is CAIRTGANEKLFF. The CDR3 region has the DNA TGTGCCATCCGGACAGGTGCTAATGAAAAACTGTTTTTT.